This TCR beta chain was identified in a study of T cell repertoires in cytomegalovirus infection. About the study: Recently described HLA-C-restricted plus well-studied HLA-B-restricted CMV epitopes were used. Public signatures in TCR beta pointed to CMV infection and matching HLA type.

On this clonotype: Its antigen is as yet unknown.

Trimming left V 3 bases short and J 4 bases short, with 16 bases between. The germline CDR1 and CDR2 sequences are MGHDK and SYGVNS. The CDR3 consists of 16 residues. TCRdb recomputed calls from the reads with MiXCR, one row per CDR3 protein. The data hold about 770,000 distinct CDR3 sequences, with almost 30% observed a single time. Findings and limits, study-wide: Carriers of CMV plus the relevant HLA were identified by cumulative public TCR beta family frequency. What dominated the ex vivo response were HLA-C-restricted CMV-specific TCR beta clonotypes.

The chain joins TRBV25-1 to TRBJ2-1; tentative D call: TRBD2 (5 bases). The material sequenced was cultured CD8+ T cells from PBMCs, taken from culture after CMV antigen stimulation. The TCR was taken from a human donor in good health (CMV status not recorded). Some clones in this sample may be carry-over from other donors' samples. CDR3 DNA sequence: TGTGCCAGCAGTGATGAGGGAACCCCACCTTACAATGAGCAGTTCTTC. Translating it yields CASSDEGTPPYNEQFF.